This T cell receptor beta chain was identified during a study of blood T cell repertoires in COVID-19. Study-level information: Samples representing acute and convalescent COVID-19 were sourced from the United States, Italy and Spain. T cells, B-cell-depleted T cells, or PBMCs supplied cDNA or gDNA.

Germline V gives CDR1 LNHDA, CDR2 SQIVND (reference sequence). With 6 bases removed from V and 4 bases from J, the gap between germline ends came to 27 bases. The CDR3 loop spans 18 amino acids. Under the authors' procedure: Reference gene primer amplification in the assay estimated nucleated cell counts. The assay was immunoSEQ multiplex PCR, and TCRdb's table has in-frame clones only and misses some. The D gene and trimming were derived from the DNA, and the V and J assignments and clone size from that table. Of 96,000 or so clones listed, 80% to 90% are singletons. J is TRBJ1-2 and V is TRBV19; D ambiguous. This receptor was taken from a human donor with COVID-19, enrolled during active disease. The donor label of this sample is uncertain. Specimen: peripheral blood. The CDR3 protein is CASSSSLAGGVSSYGYTF. DNA of the CDR3: TGTGCCAGTAGCTCTTCACTAGCGGGAGGCGTTTCCTCCTATGGCTACACCTTC.